The sequence of this T cell receptor beta chain was determined in a study of radiation and T cells in renal cell carcinoma. V was clipped by 5 bases and J by 8 bases; unmatched bases: 10. Germline assignment: CDR1 GTSNPN and CDR2 SVGIG (reference sequence). There are 14 residues in the CDR3. The assay was immunoSEQ multiplex PCR, and TCRdb's table has in-frame clones only and misses some. The sample carries 70,000 or so clones, 82% recorded once. Regarding this clone: Its antigen is undetermined.

Time point specified: blood 2 weeks post-SBRT. Indicated treatment: 15 Gy SBRT to primary tumor, nephrectomy 4 weeks later. Study results and caveats: Baseline intratumoral clonotype presence is unknown without pretreatment biopsies. From baseline, blood top tumor clonotypes peaked at 2 weeks post-radiation.

The sequencing here drew on blood, taken from a patient whose treatment included radiotherapy and nephrectomy. The sequence was obtained from a man between 60 and 75 years old with renal cell carcinoma. This rearrangement joins TRBV30 to TRBJ2-2, with 8 bases that match TRBD2. The CDR3 protein is CAWGRAGGEGELFF. The CDR3 DNA reads TGTGCCTGGGGTCGGGCGGGAGGAGAAGGGGAGCTGTTTTTT.